The present entry profiles one T cell receptor beta chain with its context. Its cognate antigen has yet to be identified. The record has no base qualities; no much larger clone is one base away. To sequence the TCRbeta CDR3 region, genomic DNA was isolated from the sorted cells. The immunoSEQ Assay was used to sequence the TCRbeta CDR3 regions. TCRdb's version of the immuneACCESS table is confined to in-frame rearrangements and falls short of the full clone set. An unresolved V gene accounts for under half of the shortfall where checked; the remainder is of unknown origin. Across this sample there are more than 95,000 clones, with 91% seen only once. Of the sample, roughly 0.31% is held by the ten largest clones. The data belong to a study of OX40 agonist ivuxolimab in advanced cancers. Broadly, across the study: The costimulatory receptor OX40 (CD134) was targeted by ivuxolimab, a fully human IgG2 agonistic monoclonal antibody. In the dose-escalation cohort, 82.7% of patients were male, and the mean age was roughly 60 years, with a range of 23 to 79. Of the approximately 54 patients in dose escalation, about 20 had hepatocellular carcinoma, around 15 had melanoma, 9 had renal cell carcinoma and 9 had head and neck cancer. Intravenous ivuxolimab was administered to patients every 2 weeks at six dose levels: 0.01, 0.1, 0.3, 1.5, 3 and 10 mg/kg. Three dose-escalation patients achieved partial responses, one with hepatocellular carcinoma and two with cutaneous melanoma. The point of sequencing TCRbeta in the periphery was to test whether ivuxolimab changed TCR sequence diversity and drove clonal T-cell expansion. Prior anti-PD-1, anti-PD-L1 or anti-CTLA-4 therapy was permitted, and 35% to 40% of dose-escalation patients had received checkpoint inhibitors. The paper reports the monotherapy dose-escalation portion (N of about 52 patients) of the phase I ivuxolimab trial. The paper as a whole reports these results and caveats: On average, CD8+ T cells showed more expanded clones than CD4+ T cells after ivuxolimab. Low levels of normalized T-cell clonal expansion were also seen in some patients who did not respond. In the 0.1-3.0 mg/kg groups, partial responders had among the lowest normalized peripheral clonal expansion, particularly in CD8+ T cells. At doses of 0.1 to 3.0 mg/kg, clonal expansion of both CD4+ and CD8+ blood T cells was observed from baseline to week 6. The antigen specificity of the clonally expanded peripheral T cells was not determined.

Patients with a history of autoimmune disease or receiving systemic immunosuppression were excluded from the trial. Peripheral blood for TCR sequencing was collected from all dose cohorts at baseline, on cycle 4 day 1, and on cycle 7 day 1. Samples came from an open-label, multicenter, first-in-human phase I dose-escalation trial of ivuxolimab. Adults with locally advanced or metastatic melanoma, renal cell, hepatocellular, or head and neck squamous cell carcinoma were enrolled in the trial. CD4+ and CD8+ T cells were sorted separately from peripheral blood before TCR sequencing. This specimen was CD4+ or CD8+ T cells sorted from blood, taken in a trial of the OX40 agonist ivuxolimab. The TCR sequence derives from an adult with an advanced solid tumor such as melanoma, head and neck, liver or kidney cancer.

The CDR3 protein: CASSYGTGGKETQYF. DNA sequence: TGTGCCAGCAGTTACGGGACAGGGGGGAAAGAGACCCAGTACTTC. The V and J genes are TRBV6-5 and TRBJ2-5; 11 central bases correspond to TRBD1. The CDR3 sequence holds 15 residues, the cysteine and phenylalanine included. Only CDR3 DNA is held: 45 bases, read in frame from base 1. V and J are trimmed by 2 bases and 3 bases, and the gene matches miss 2 bases of the junction. CDR1 and CDR2 are drawn from the germline V gene: MNHEY, SVGAGI.